The 24 T cell receptor beta chains in this list originate from one sample, sequenced in a study of T cell responses to AZD1222 COVID-19 vaccine. Clones were read by immunoSEQ multiplex PCR, and TCRdb kept only the in-frame ones, dropping some. The repertoire holds approximately 130,000 clones, nearly 90% seen once, with 5% to 7% in the top ten. The material was peripheral blood, obtained 28 days after the second AZD1222 dose. Receptors originate from an adult who received the AZD1222 COVID-19 vaccine.

The V and J genes are TRBV5-8 and TRBJ1-4; D gene ambiguous. The CDR3 consists of 13 residues. Germline V gene data show CDR1 as SGHTS and CDR2 as YDEGEE. With 3 bases removed from V and 10 bases from J, the gap between germline ends came to 13 bases. DNA of the CDR3: TGTGCCAGCAGCTCCCCCCCGACGGGAAAACTGTTTTTT. It codes for CASSSPPTGKLFF.

V is TRBV6-5 and J is TRBJ2-7, with 13 bases fitting TRBD2. Germline V gives CDR1 MNHEY, CDR2 SVGAGI. The length of the CDR3 is 14 residues. The V and J ends lost 8 bases and 3 bases, in that order; junction bases with no gene match: 4. Here the CDR3 DNA reads TGTGCCAGCGAGGGACTAGCGGGATTCTACGAGCAGTACTTC. Encoded protein: CASEGLAGFYEQYF.

The chain is built from TRBV30 and TRBJ2-3; a possible D gene is TRBD2 (6 bases). The CDR3 extends over 14 amino acids. Trimming removed 3 bases at V and 1 base at J, with 11 bases between. Germline V gives CDR1 GTSNPN, CDR2 SVGIG (reference sequence). The CDR3 loop reads CAWREGQRTDTQYF. CDR3 bases: TGTGCCTGGAGGGAGGGCCAGCGCACAGATACGCAGTATTTT.

The chain couples TRBV5-1 to TRBJ2-3; 16 nucleotides match TRBD2. The trim removed 4 bases at V and 8 bases at J, leaving 13 bases unmatched. This CDR3 spans 18 amino acids. The germline gives CDR1 SGHRS, CDR2 YFSETQ. In DNA form, the CDR3 reads TGCGCCAGCAGCAGACCGGGACTAGCGGGAGGGACACCTTCTACGCAGTATTTT. Amino acid sequence: CASSRPGLAGGTPSTQYF.

The rearrangement joins TRBV27 to TRBJ2-7; the D gene could be TRBD1 or TRBD2 (6 bases each). The ends were cut back, 5 bases at V and 2 bases at J, with 16 bases in the middle. Germline-derived CDR1 and CDR2 are MNHEY and SMNVEV (reference sequence). The CDR3 sequence is 15 residues long. Written as DNA, the CDR3 is TGTGCCAGCAGTCCCCCTGGGGGGCCGCCCTACGAGCAGTACTTC. It encodes CASSPPGGPPYEQYF.

A remark on this clone: The sample has other DNA sequences that encode this CDR3 too. The genes are TRBV10-3 and TRBJ1-5; D remains unclear. Trimming left V 2 bases short and J 3 bases short, with 8 bases between. CDR3 length equals 14 residues. The germline V gene encodes CDR1 ENHRY and CDR2 SYGVKD. CDR3 amino acids: CAISEGGFNQPQHF. CDR3 DNA: TGTGCCATCAGTGAGGGAGGGTTCAATCAGCCCCAGCATTTT.

The chain combines TRBV4-3 with TRBJ1-2; D unresolved. There are 14 residues in the CDR3. From germline, CDR1 is LGHNA and CDR2 YSLEER. V was clipped by 1 base and J by 1 base, with 7 bases between them. The CDR3, as DNA: TGCGCCAGCAGCCAAGGATCTTTTAACTATGGCTACACCTTC. This translates into CASSQGSFNYGYTF.

The chain carries TRBV5-8 and TRBJ2-7; D remains unclear. Germline V gene lookup returns CDR1 SGHTS and CDR2 YDEGEE. The CDR3 runs to 15 residues. V lost 0 bases and J lost 6, with 16 bases in between. The CDR3 sequence: CASSLGSGFRSEQYF. Written as DNA, the CDR3 is TGTGCCAGCAGCTTGGGGAGTGGGTTTAGAAGCGAGCAGTACTTC.

This chain joins TRBV24-1 and TRBJ2-5; 7 positions match TRBD2. With V trimmed by 9 bases and J by 5 bases, 14 bases remained unmatched. The CDR3 contains 15 residues. Germline V gives CDR1 KGHDR, CDR2 SFDVKD. The CDR3 coding sequence is TGTGCCACCGGGAGACTAGCAGCCACGGGGGAGACCCAGTACTTC. It encodes CATGRLAATGETQYF.

The chain carries TRBV24-1 and TRBJ2-7; the match to TRBD2 covers 10 bases. The length of the CDR3 is 15 residues. V dropped 7 bases and J dropped 4; count of bases not matched to a gene: 9. Germline-derived CDR1 and CDR2 are KGHDR and SFDVKD. CDR3 bases: TGTGCCACCAGAGATGGGGCTAGCGGGAGTTACGAGCAGTACTTC. As protein: CATRDGASGSYEQYF.

The chain recombines TRBV7-8 with TRBJ2-1; D is uncertain. The CDR3 totals 12 residues. Per germline, CDR1 SGHVS and CDR2 FQNEAQ. V dropped 10 bases and J dropped 7 bases, with 14 bases sitting between them. CDR3 nucleotides: TGTGCCACTGGACGCCTTTTGAATGAGCAGTTCTTC. Translated, it gives CATGRLLNEQFF. Together with reference TRBV7-8 and TRBJ2-1, the CDR3 gives the full variable domain: GAGVSQSPRYKVAKRGQDVALRCDPISGHVSLFWYQQALGQGPEFLTYFQNEAQLDKSGLPSDRFFAERPEGSVSTLKIQRTQQEDSAVYLCATGRLLNEQFFGPGTRLTVL.

The J gene is TRBJ2-7, the V gene TRBV5-8; D perhaps matches TRBD1 (5 bases). Per the germline V gene, CDR1 is SGHTS and CDR2 is YDEGEE. The CDR3 length is 13 residues. V gave up 0 bases and J gave up 3 bases, with 7 bases separating them. CDR3 sequence reads: CASSLGGYYEQYF. The CDR3 DNA reads TGTGCCAGCAGCTTGGGGGGCTACTACGAGCAGTACTTC.

The rearrangement joins TRBV7-9 to TRBJ2-2; D gene ambiguous. With 3 bases removed from V and 2 bases from J, the gap between germline ends came to 7 bases. Germline V gives CDR1 SEHNR, CDR2 FQNEAQ (reference sequence). The length of the CDR3 is 14 residues. The CDR3 bases are TGTGCCAGCAGCTTGCTGGGAAACACCGGGGAGCTGTTTTTT. Translating it yields CASSLLGNTGELFF.

This chain uses TRBV7-9 with TRBJ1-4; 7 bases agree with TRBD1. There are 15 residues in the CDR3. The ends lost 3 bases at V and 5 bases at J; junction bases unmatched: 6. Germline lookup yields CDR1 SEHNR and CDR2 FQNEAQ (reference sequence). CDR3 region: CASSLGTVHNEKLFF. CDR3 nucleotides: TGTGCCAGCAGCTTGGGGACAGTCCACAATGAAAAACTGTTTTTT. The full variable domain, rest sourced from reference TRBV7-9 and TRBJ1-4, is DTGVSQNPRHKITKRGQNVTFRCDPISEHNRLYWYRQTLGQGPEFLTYFQNEAQLEKSRLLSDRFSAERPKGSFSTLEIQRTEQGDSAMYLCASSLGTVHNEKLFFGSGTQLSVL.

The rearrangement joins TRBV6-5 to TRBJ2-5; D is perhaps TRBD2 (5 bases). Germline V CDR1 and CDR2: MNHEY, SVGAGI. The germline V and J ends were trimmed by 5 bases and 5 bases, with 15 bases remaining between them. The CDR3 is 14 amino acids. CDR3 loop: CASSRATSRETQYF. The CDR3 nucleotides read TGTGCCAGCAGTCGTGCCACTAGTAGGGAGACCCAGTACTTC.

V gene TRBV7-9 combines with J gene TRBJ2-6, with 8 bases that match TRBD1. Trimming removed 5 bases from V and 1 base from J; junction bases left unmatched: 13. The CDR3 is 19 amino acids. Looked up from germline, CDR1 is SEHNR and CDR2 is FQNEAQ (reference sequence). The CDR3 here is CASSAGAGQGLSGANVLTF. In DNA, the CDR3 is TGTGCCAGCAGCGCCGGGGCTGGACAGGGACTGTCTGGGGCCAACGTCCTGACTTTC.

The rearrangement links TRBV5-8 to TRBJ1-6; the match to TRBD1 covers 9 bases. CDR1 is SGHTS and CDR2 is YDEGEE in the germline V gene. J lost 9 bases, V lost 0 bases, and 7 bases had no gene match. The length of the CDR3 is 16 residues. CDR3 region: CASSLAAGQGPSPLHF. The CDR3 DNA reads as TGTGCCAGCAGCTTGGCCGCGGGACAGGGACCTTCACCCCTCCACTTT.

The rearrangement joins TRBV6-5 to TRBJ1-2; 10 nucleotides align to TRBD1. Germline V gene lookup returns CDR1 MNHEY and CDR2 SVGAGI. V was pared by 4 bases and J by 2 bases, with 4 bases of the junction left unmatched. The CDR3 covers 15 residues. Here the CDR3 reads CASSSPGQGNYGYTF. Here the CDR3 DNA reads TGTGCCAGCAGTTCACCGGGACAGGGGAACTATGGCTACACCTTC.

The chain couples TRBV27 to TRBJ1-5; D not resolved. The CDR3 runs to 12 residues. Trimming removed 6 bases at V and 4 bases at J, with 7 bases between. CDR1 and CDR2 (germline): MNHEY, SMNVEV (reference sequence). CDR3 sequence reads: CASRELNQPQHF. The CDR3 nucleotides are TGTGCCAGCAGAGAGTTGAATCAGCCCCAGCATTTT.

This chain joins TRBV25-1 and TRBJ2-3, with TRBD2 matching over 7 bases. With V trimmed by 5 bases and J by 5 bases, 13 bases remained unmatched. This CDR3 spans 16 amino acids. Germline V gene lookup returns CDR1 MGHDK and CDR2 SYGVNS. The CDR3 is CASSSPPGLLGDTQYF. The DNA for the CDR3 is TGTGCCAGCAGTAGCCCACCGGGACTACTGGGAGATACGCAGTATTTT.

The chain is built from TRBV7-2 and TRBJ2-7; no clear D. CDR3 length equals 15 residues. Trimming removed 3 bases from V and 1 base from J, with 13 bases in between. From germline, CDR1 is SGHTA and CDR2 FQGNSA. CDR3: CASSLVPKASYEQYF. In DNA form, the CDR3 reads TGTGCCAGCAGCTTGGTCCCGAAAGCTTCCTACGAGCAGTACTTC.

V is TRBV27 and J is TRBJ1-1; D unresolved. Trimming pared 4 bases from V and 0 bases from J, leaving 6 bases between. Germline CDR1 is MNHEY and CDR2 is SMNVEV (reference sequence). The CDR3 consists of 13 residues. The CDR3 is CASSSLMNTEAFF. The CDR3 coding sequence is TGTGCCAGCAGTTCCCTCATGAACACTGAAGCTTTCTTT.

The chain combines TRBV6-5 with TRBJ2-5, with D maybe TRBD2 (6 bases). The V and J ends lost 0 bases and 4 bases respectively, with 12 bases between them. The CDR3 sequence is 15 residues long. Germline CDR1 MNHEY, CDR2 SVGAGI. The chain's CDR3 is CASSYSSLGGETQYF. DNA of the CDR3: TGTGCCAGCAGTTACTCGAGCCTGGGGGGAGAGACCCAGTACTTC.

The chain recombines TRBV28 with TRBJ2-6, with D unresolved. In germline, CDR1 is MDHEN, CDR2 SYDVKM. Trimming took off 5 bases at V and 2 bases at J, with 10 bases between the two ends. This CDR3 region has 15 residues. The chain's CDR3 is CASSPTRAGANVLTF. Written as DNA, the CDR3 is TGTGCCAGCAGTCCCACCCGGGCTGGGGCCAACGTCCTGACTTTC.